The 18 T cell receptor beta chains in this list originate from one sample, sequenced in a study of cytomegalovirus exposure and HLA in healthy donors. PCR primers comprised 60 Vbeta and 13 Jbeta primers. Assay: immunoSEQ multiplex PCR; the TCRdb copy retains only in-frame clones and omits some. The repertoire holds 150,000 to 200,000 clones, with around 75% as singletons. Sample: PBMCs. The receptor set was obtained from a woman aged 25 to 39 in good health and CMV-seronegative.

The genes are TRBV5-1 and TRBJ1-1; D possibly corresponds to TRBD1 (5 bases). Germline CDR1 and CDR2: SGHRS and YFSETQ. The V gene lost 0 bases and the J gene lost 2 bases, with 14 bases spanning the gap. The CDR3 has 16 amino acids. In nucleotides, the CDR3 is TGCGCCAGCAGCTTGGCGTCAGGGTGGCTTAACACTGAAGCTTTCTTT. This encodes CASSLASGWLNTEAFF.

V and J are TRBV5-6 and TRBJ1-1; D unclear. Looked up from germline, CDR1 is SGHDT and CDR2 is YYEEEE. This CDR3 comprises 11 residues. V dropped 8 bases and J dropped 6 bases, with 11 bases sitting between them. CDR3 DNA sequence: TGTGCCAGTCAGACAACATCTGAAGCTTTCTTT. The encoded protein is CASQTTSEAFF.

This chain uses TRBV11-2 with TRBJ2-5; tentative D call: TRBD1 (5 bases). Germline V gene sequence: CDR1 SGHAT, CDR2 FQNNGV. Trimming shortened V by 2 bases and J by 2 bases, and 6 bases separated the two germline ends. The CDR3 runs to 13 residues. CDR3 sequence reads: CASSLQGQETQYF. The CDR3 DNA reads as TGTGCCAGCAGCTTACAGGGTCAAGAGACCCAGTACTTC.

This clone has only one observation. CDR3 sequence: CASSRDRANEKLFF. CDR3 DNA sequence: TGTGCCAGCAGTAGAGACAGGGCAAATGAAAAACTGTTTTTT. The rearrangement joins TRBV5-4 to TRBJ1-4, with 7 positions matching TRBD1. V shed 5 bases, J shed 5 bases, and the junction held 6 bases outside the gene matches. Germline loops: CDR1 SGHNT, CDR2 YYREEE (reference sequence). The length of the CDR3 is 14 residues.

This clone was recorded only once. The V call is TRBV5-4, the J call TRBJ2-5; D is perhaps TRBD1 (5 bases). The better agreement between TRBJ2-7 and the DNA end casts doubt on the J call. The CDR3 runs 15 residues. Germline CDR1 and CDR2: SGHNT and YYREEE (reference sequence). CDR3 DNA sequence: TGTGCCAGCAGCCCCGGTCAGGGTGGGTTCTACGAGCAGTACTTC. It is translated as CASSPGQGGFYEQYF.

V gene TRBV30 combines with J gene TRBJ2-7, with D unresolved. The germline V and J ends were trimmed by 3 bases and 6 bases, with 9 bases remaining between them. The CDR3 extends over 11 amino acids. Germline assignment: CDR1 GTSNPN and CDR2 SVGIG (reference sequence). The CDR3 region is CAWSVGGEQYF. CDR3 nucleotide sequence: TGTGCCTGGAGCGTCGGCGGCGAGCAGTACTTC.

The rearrangement joins TRBV2 to TRBJ2-3; TRBD2 might be the D (6 bases). The CDR3 length is 16 residues. Trimming removed 8 bases from V and 4 bases from J, with 22 bases in between. Germline V CDR1 and CDR2: SNHLY, FYNNEI. Written as DNA, the CDR3 is TGTGCCAGCCGGGAGTTTCGCGGGTCAAGGGCAGATACGCAGTATTTT. It is translated as CASREFRGSRADTQYF.

This clone occurred once. This sequence joins TRBV20-1 and TRBJ1-2; possible D gene TRBD1, 5 bases. Germline CDR1 and CDR2: DFQATT and SNEGSKA (reference sequence). V lost 6 bases to trimming and J lost 4 bases, with 9 bases between them. This CDR3 contains 11 residues. The CDR3 spells CSARGVYGYTF. The CDR3 coding sequence is TGCAGTGCCCGGGGGGTCTATGGCTACACCTTC.

The rearrangement uses TRBV19 and TRBJ2-3; 8 positions match TRBD2. V lost 3 bases and J lost 0; bases outside the gene matches: 2. The CDR3 totals 15 residues. Germline V lookup: CDR1 LNHDA, CDR2 SQIVND (reference sequence). The CDR3 reads CASSISGESTDTQYF. As DNA, the CDR3 is TGTGCCAGTAGTATTAGCGGGGAAAGCACAGATACGCAGTATTTT.

The chain combines TRBV4-1 with TRBJ2-7, with D unresolved. Trimming left V 3 bases short and J 4 bases short, with 13 bases between. The germline CDR1 and CDR2 sequences are MGHRA and YSYEKL. The CDR3 is 14 residues long. Here the CDR3 DNA reads TGCGCCAGCAGCCACCCTGCGAGACATTACGAGCAGTACTTC. The encoded protein is CASSHPARHYEQYF.

This clone was picked up a small number of times. This chain uses TRBV27 with TRBJ2-1; 11 bases map to TRBD2. The CDR3 is made up of 18 amino acids. The germline gives CDR1 MNHEY, CDR2 SMNVEV (reference sequence). The ends lost 6 bases at V and 6 bases at J; junction bases unmatched: 16. As DNA, the CDR3 is TGTGCCAGCAGCCCGTCTTTTAGCGGGAGGGCCCTCCGCAATGAGCAGTTCTTC. Encoded protein: CASSPSFSGRALRNEQFF.

J is TRBJ2-1 and V is TRBV7-8; 9 nucleotides match TRBD1. The CDR3 has 15 residues. The V and J ends lost 6 bases and 5 bases, in that order; junction bases with no gene match: 8. Germline CDR1 reads SGHVS; CDR2 reads FQNEAQ. The CDR3 sequence: CASSPPGTGNNEQFF. The CDR3 DNA follows: TGTGCCAGCAGTCCTCCCGGGACAGGGAACAATGAGCAGTTCTTC.

This clone was observed a few times. The chain carries TRBV9 and TRBJ1-4; D not certain. This CDR3 has 16 residues. V was shortened by 0 bases and J by 2 bases, with 11 bases between the two germline ends. Germline CDR1 reads SGDLS; CDR2 reads YYNGEE. CDR3 sequence reads: CASSVGQIPTNEKLFF. Here the CDR3 DNA reads TGTGCCAGCAGCGTAGGCCAGATTCCGACTAATGAAAAACTGTTTTTT.

A single count supports this clone. The chain combines TRBV6-5 with TRBJ1-2; 9 bases are shared with TRBD1. Germline V gene sequence: CDR1 MNHEY, CDR2 SVGAGI. The CDR3 consists of 12 residues. Trimming took 8 bases from V and 8 from J; bases not matched to a gene: 6. This chain's CDR3 is CASLTGGRGYTF. The CDR3 nucleotides read TGTGCCAGCCTCACAGGGGGCAGAGGCTACACCTTC.

This clone was counted only a few times. V usage is TRBV5-1 and J usage is TRBJ1-1, with D perhaps TRBD1 (6 bases). V was clipped by 4 bases and J by 3 bases, with 10 bases between them. The germline CDR1 and CDR2 sequences are SGHRS and YFSETQ. CDR3 length: 13 residues. The CDR3 loop reads CASSVTGYTEAFF. In DNA, the CDR3 is TGCGCCAGCAGCGTGACAGGTTACACTGAAGCTTTCTTT.

The sample holds a few counts of this clone. The chain is built from TRBV21-1 and TRBJ2-6; the tabulated D call, TRBD1, remains unverified against the DNA. TRBV21-1 counts as a pseudogene. CDR3 length: 18 amino acids. DNA for the CDR3: TGTGCCAGCACCCCCTCCGGACAGGAGCCATCTGGGGCCAACGTCCTGACTTTC. This sequence encodes CASTPSGQEPSGANVLTF.

The rearrangement joins TRBV28 to TRBJ1-2; no clear D gene. There are 13 residues in the CDR3. V lost 4 bases to trimming and J lost 5 bases, with 11 bases between them. CDR1 is MDHEN and CDR2 is SYDVKM in the germline V gene. DNA for the CDR3: TGTGCCAGCAGTTCACAGAGACGTTATGGCTACACCTTC. Translation: CASSSQRRYGYTF.

This clone was counted once. V and J are TRBV5-5 and TRBJ1-2, with unresolved D. Trimming shortened V by 2 bases and J by 7 bases, and 15 bases separated the two germline ends. CDR3 size: 14 residues. Germline V CDR1 and CDR2: SGHKS, YYEKEE (reference sequence). CDR3 sequence reads: CASSFEGRKSGYTF. CDR3 nucleotide sequence: TGTGCCAGCAGCTTTGAAGGGAGGAAGAGTGGCTACACCTTC.